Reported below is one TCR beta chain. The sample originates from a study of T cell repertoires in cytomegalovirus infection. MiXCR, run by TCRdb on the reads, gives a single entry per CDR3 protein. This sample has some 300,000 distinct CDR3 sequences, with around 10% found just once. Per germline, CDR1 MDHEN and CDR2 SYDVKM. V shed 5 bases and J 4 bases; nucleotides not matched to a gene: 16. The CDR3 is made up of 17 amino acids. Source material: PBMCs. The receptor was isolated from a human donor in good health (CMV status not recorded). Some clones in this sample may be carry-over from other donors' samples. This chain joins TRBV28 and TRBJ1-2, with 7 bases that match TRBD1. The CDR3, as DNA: TGTGCCAGCAGTAGAGGCCAACAGGGGTCCAGGGGCTATGGCTACACCTTC. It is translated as CASSRGQQGSRGYGYTF.